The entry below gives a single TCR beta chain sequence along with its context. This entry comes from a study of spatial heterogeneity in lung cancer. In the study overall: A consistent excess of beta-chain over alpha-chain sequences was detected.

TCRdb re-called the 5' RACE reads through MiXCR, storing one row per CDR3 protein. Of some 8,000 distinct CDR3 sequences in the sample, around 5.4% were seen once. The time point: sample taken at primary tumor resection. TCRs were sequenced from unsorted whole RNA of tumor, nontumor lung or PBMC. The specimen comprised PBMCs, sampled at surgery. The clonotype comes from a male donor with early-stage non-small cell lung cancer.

The CDR3 protein is CASSSHSGGFMNTEAFF. In DNA, the CDR3 is TGTGCCAGCAGCTCCCACAGTGGAGGGTTCATGAACACTGAAGCTTTCTTT. This sequence joins TRBV7-1 and TRBJ1-1; D unclear. TRBV7-1 is labeled an ORF, and its function is uncertain. The CDR3 has 17 residues. Trimming removed 3 bases at V and 0 bases at J, with 17 bases between.